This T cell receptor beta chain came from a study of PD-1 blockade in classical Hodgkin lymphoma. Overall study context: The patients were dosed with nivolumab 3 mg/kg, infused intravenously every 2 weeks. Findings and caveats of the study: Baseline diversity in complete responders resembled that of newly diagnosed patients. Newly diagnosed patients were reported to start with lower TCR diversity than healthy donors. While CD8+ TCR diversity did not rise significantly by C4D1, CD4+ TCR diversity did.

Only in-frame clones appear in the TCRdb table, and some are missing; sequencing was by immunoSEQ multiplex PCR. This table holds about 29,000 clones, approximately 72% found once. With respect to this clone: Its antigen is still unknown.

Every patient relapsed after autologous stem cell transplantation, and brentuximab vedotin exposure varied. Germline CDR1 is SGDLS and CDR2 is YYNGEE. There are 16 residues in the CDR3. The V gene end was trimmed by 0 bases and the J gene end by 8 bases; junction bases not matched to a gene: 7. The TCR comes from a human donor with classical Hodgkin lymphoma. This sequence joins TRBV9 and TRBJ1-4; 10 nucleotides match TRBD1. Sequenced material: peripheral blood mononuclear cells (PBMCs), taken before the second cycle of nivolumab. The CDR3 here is CASSVGLRDRGEKLFF. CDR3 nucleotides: TGTGCCAGCAGCGTAGGGTTACGGGACAGGGGAGAAAAACTGTTTTTT.